The 25 T cell receptor beta chains below all came from one sample that was sequenced in a study of T cell responses to AZD1222 COVID-19 vaccine. Profiled with immunoSEQ multiplex PCR; TCRdb holds only in-frame clones, not every one. This repertoire shows about 120,000 clones, 80% to 95% found once; its top ten account for more than 13%. Sequences were derived from peripheral blood, sampled on day 0 of AZD1222 vaccination. Every receptor here comes from an adult in good health.

This chain connects TRBV7-2 to TRBJ1-5; weak D call: TRBD1 (6 bases). V was clipped by 1 base and J by 2 bases, with 15 bases between them. Germline CDR1 reads SGHTA; CDR2 reads FQGNSA. The CDR3 has 17 residues. CDR3 bases: TGTGCCAGCAGCTTAGATTGGGGGGGGCTCGGCAATCAGCCCCAGCATTTT. Protein product: CASSLDWGGLGNQPQHF.

V is TRBV27 and J is TRBJ2-7; D remains unclear. The V gene lost 8 bases and the J gene lost 0 bases, with 14 bases spanning the gap. CDR1 and CDR2 from the germline V gene are MNHEY and SMNVEV (reference sequence). This CDR3 region has 14 residues. The CDR3 coding sequence is TGTGCCAGCTCAGTTTCTACGTACTCCTACGAGCAGTACTTC. It is translated as CASSVSTYSYEQYF.

The V call is TRBV10-3, the J call TRBJ1-5; D is possibly TRBD1 (5 bases). In germline, CDR1 is ENHRY, CDR2 SYGVKD. Trimming took off 4 bases at V and 7 bases at J, with 14 bases between the two ends. This CDR3 is built from 14 residues. CDR3 region: CAISGIGKGQPQHF. The CDR3 nucleotides are TGTGCCATCAGTGGTATAGGAAAGGGGCAGCCCCAGCATTTT.

The chain joins TRBV27 to TRBJ2-7; 7 bases align to TRBD1. V shed 5 bases, J shed 3 bases, and the junction held 7 bases outside the gene matches. Germline-derived CDR1 and CDR2 are MNHEY and SMNVEV (reference sequence). This CDR3 contains 14 residues. The CDR3: CASSPTGWNYEQYF. The CDR3 bases are TGTGCCAGCAGTCCGACAGGGTGGAACTACGAGCAGTACTTC.

V and J are TRBV7-5 and TRBJ2-7; TRBD2, as called in the table, went unchecked against the DNA. TRBV7-5 is given as a pseudogene. The CDR3 sequence is 13 residues long. This CDR3 reads CARSLARSYEQYF. The CDR3 DNA reads as TGTGCCAGAAGCTTAGCGCGGTCCTACGAGCAGTACTTC.

The V call is TRBV19, the J call TRBJ2-1; D may be TRBD2 (7 bases). This CDR3 contains 15 residues. Trimming stripped 1 base from V and 9 bases from J, with 16 bases between. Looked up from germline, CDR1 is LNHDA and CDR2 is SQIVND (reference sequence). The CDR3 sequence: CASSIAAGAGVEQFF. For the CDR3, the DNA is TGTGCCAGTAGTATAGCGGCGGGGGCCGGGGTTGAGCAGTTCTTC.

The chain combines TRBV5-1 with TRBJ2-3, with a tentative D call TRBD1 (5 bases). Trimming pared 4 bases from V and 5 bases from J, leaving 17 bases between. CDR1 is SGHRS and CDR2 is YFSETQ in the germline V gene. CDR3 length: 15 residues. This CDR3 reads CASSLRASGLDTQYF. In nucleotides, the CDR3 is TGCGCCAGCAGCCTCAGGGCCTCAGGCCTAGATACGCAGTATTTT.

The chain employs TRBV28 and TRBJ2-5; D not certain. The V end was cut by 5 bases, the J end by 5 bases, with 12 bases between. The CDR3 consists of 13 residues. From germline, CDR1 is MDHEN and CDR2 SYDVKM. CDR3 in DNA: TGTGCCAGCAGTCCCAGACCAGTCGAGACCCAGTACTTC. Its translation: CASSPRPVETQYF.

The J gene is TRBJ2-7, the V gene TRBV18; D gene ambiguous. The CDR3 consists of 13 residues. Germline V gene sequence: CDR1 KGHSH, CDR2 LQKENI. V lost 0 bases and J lost 5, with 8 bases in between. This CDR3 is CASSPPAVNEQYF. Written as DNA, the CDR3 is TGTGCCAGCTCACCACCCGCAGTCAACGAGCAGTACTTC. Supplemented by reference TRBV18 and TRBJ2-7, the full variable domain reads NAGVMQNPRHLVRRRGQEARLRCSPMKGHSHVYWYRQLPEEGLKFMVYLQKENIIDESGMPKERFSAEFPKEGPSILRIQQVVRGDSAAYFCASSPPAVNEQYFGPGTRLTVT.

On this clone: Distinct nucleotide sequences in the sample also encode this CDR3. This chain uses TRBV3-1 (or the pseudogene TRBV3-2) with TRBJ1-1; D is undetermined. Between the trimmed V and J ends, which lost 4 bases and 4 bases, there was a span of 7 bases. CDR1 is LGHDT, CDR2 YNNKEL, per germline (reference sequence). This CDR3 has 12 residues. CDR3 loop: CASSPGSTEAFF. CDR3 bases: TGTGCCAGCAGCCCGGGGAGCACTGAAGCTTTCTTT.

The chain combines TRBV11-2 with TRBJ2-2; no clear D gene. Germline V CDR1 and CDR2: SGHAT, FQNNGV. This CDR3 has 18 residues. V lost 0 bases to trimming and J lost 6 bases, with 20 bases between them. The CDR3 DNA reads as TGTGCCAGCAGCTTAGATCAAAACGGTGTGAGGATGGCCGGGGAGCTGTTTTTT. Protein sequence: CASSLDQNGVRMAGELFF.

The chain has TRBV4-3 and TRBJ2-3; 10 nucleotides match TRBD2. The germline CDR1 and CDR2 sequences are LGHNA and YSLEER. This CDR3 comprises 17 residues. With V trimmed by 3 bases and J by 3 bases, 9 bases remained unmatched. CDR3 loop: CASSQETSGEMTDTQYF. The CDR3, as DNA: TGCGCCAGCAGCCAGGAAACTAGCGGGGAAATGACAGATACGCAGTATTTT.

The rearrangement joins TRBV28 to TRBJ1-3; D may be TRBD1 (6 bases). Trimming pared 6 bases from V and 3 bases from J, leaving 15 bases between. From germline, CDR1 is MDHEN and CDR2 SYDVKM. There are 15 residues in the CDR3. The CDR3 loop is CASSPTGGGGNTIYF. DNA for the CDR3: TGTGCCAGCAGCCCCACTGGGGGCGGTGGAAACACCATATATTTT.

In DNA, the CDR3 is TGTGCCAGCAGTGAGGCAATGAACACTGAAGCTTTCTTT. Its translation: CASSEAMNTEAFF. The genes are TRBV6-4 and TRBJ1-1; D unresolved. The CDR3 extends over 13 amino acids. Deletions cut 3 bases from V and 0 bases from J, with 5 bases between. From germline, CDR1 is MRHNA and CDR2 SNTAGT.

The chain is built from TRBV7-2 and TRBJ2-1; 10 bases line up with TRBD2. Germline V gene lookup returns CDR1 SGHTA and CDR2 FQGNSA. V shed 5 bases and J 4 bases; nucleotides not matched to a gene: 11. The CDR3 totals 17 residues. The CDR3 here is CASSPSLASGGYNEQFF. CDR3 in DNA: TGTGCCAGCAGCCCCTCCTTGGCTAGCGGGGGTTACAATGAGCAGTTCTTC.

The chain couples TRBV4-3 to TRBJ2-3; TRBD1 agrees at 7 bases. The germline CDR1 and CDR2 sequences are LGHNA and YSLEER. The V gene end was trimmed by 1 base and the J gene end by 2 bases; junction bases not matched to a gene: 6. The CDR3 spans 16 residues. The CDR3 loop reads CASSQGQGDITDTQYF. In DNA, the CDR3 is TGCGCCAGCAGCCAAGGGCAGGGGGACATCACAGATACGCAGTATTTT.

This clone occurred a few times. The chain recombines TRBV28 with TRBJ2-7; TRBD2 aligns across 12 bases. Germline V lookup: CDR1 MDHEN, CDR2 SYDVKM. The ends lost 3 bases at V and 2 bases at J; junction bases unmatched: 8. The length of the CDR3 is 17 residues. The DNA for the CDR3 is TGTGCCAGCAGTTTCCACCCCGGACTAGCGGGAACCTACGAGCAGTACTTC. It encodes CASSFHPGLAGTYEQYF.

The chain joins TRBV4-1 to TRBJ1-4; 9 bases line up with TRBD1. V dropped 3 bases and J dropped 6; count of bases not matched to a gene: 8. CDR3 size: 16 residues. The germline V gene has CDR1 MGHRA and CDR2 YSYEKL. CDR3 coding DNA: TGCGCCAGCAGCCAGACCGCCGGGACAGGGTATGAAAAACTGTTTTTT. Amino acids: CASSQTAGTGYEKLFF.

V usage is TRBV10-1 and J usage is TRBJ1-5, with D possibly matching TRBD1 (5 bases). V was clipped by 4 bases and J by 9 bases, with 16 bases between them. The germline V gene encodes CDR1 WNHNN and CDR2 SYGVQD (reference sequence). This CDR3 is 14 amino acids long. CDR3 residues: CASSGSGVLWPQHF. The CDR3 DNA reads as TGCGCCAGCAGTGGTTCGGGGGTTCTTTGGCCCCAGCATTTT.

The rearrangement joins TRBV28 to TRBJ2-7, with D unresolved. Germline V CDR1 and CDR2: MDHEN, SYDVKM. V shed 5 bases and J shed 2 bases, with 10 bases lying between them. This CDR3 is 13 amino acids long. CDR3 in amino acids: CASSPALTYEQYF. The CDR3 region has the DNA TGTGCCAGCAGTCCGGCCTTGACCTACGAGCAGTACTTC.

The chain employs TRBV19 and TRBJ1-1, with no clear D. There are 15 residues in the CDR3. In germline, CDR1 is LNHDA, CDR2 SQIVND (reference sequence). Trimming took 1 base from V and 1 from J, leaving 10 bases between them. This CDR3 reads CASSIVAMPNTEAFF. The DNA of the CDR3 is TGTGCCAGTAGTATAGTGGCCATGCCGAACACTGAAGCTTTCTTT.

The genes are TRBV7-9 and TRBJ2-5; 8 nucleotides line up with TRBD1. This CDR3 is built from 16 residues. Germline V gene sequence: CDR1 SEHNR, CDR2 FQNEAQ (reference sequence). The V gene end was trimmed by 6 bases and the J gene end by 4 bases; junction bases not matched to a gene: 13. The CDR3 sequence is CASSPTLWTGLETQYF. CDR3 nucleotides: TGTGCCAGCAGTCCCACGCTTTGGACAGGGCTAGAGACCCAGTACTTC.

Comments on this clone: A junction end diverges from the germline sequence, so it may reflect a read error. V and J are TRBV7-7 and TRBJ2-1; TRBD1 matches 9 bases. CDR1 SSHAT and CDR2 FNYEAQ come from the germline V gene (reference sequence). This CDR3 region has 14 residues. CDR3 amino acids: CASSIMTGGNEQFF. CDR3 DNA sequence: TGTGCTAGCAGCATTATGACAGGGGGCAATGAGCAGTTCTTC.

This chain joins TRBV6-2 or TRBV6-3 and TRBJ2-5; the match to TRBD2 covers 9 bases. Germline values: CDR1 MNHEY, CDR2 SVGEGT. V trimming: 2 bases; J trimming: 4 bases; junction bases outside the gene matches: 11. The length of the CDR3 is 17 residues. CDR3 bases: TGTGCCAGCAGTTACGGGCGCGGGGGGGCGGCTAGAGAGACCCAGTACTTC. Translation gives CASSYGRGGAARETQYF.

This clone has only a few counts. V gene TRBV7-9 combines with J gene TRBJ2-1; 7 bases align to TRBD2. The germline CDR1 and CDR2 sequences are SEHNR and FQNEAQ (reference sequence). With V trimmed by 5 bases and J by 2 bases, 6 bases remained unmatched. This CDR3 region has 15 residues. The CDR3 loop is CASSTRTRPYNEQFF. Written as DNA, the CDR3 is TGTGCCAGCAGCACCAGGACTAGGCCCTACAATGAGCAGTTCTTC.